These 6 T cell receptor beta chains came from one sample sequenced in a study of blood T cell repertoires in COVID-19. Sequencing used immunoSEQ multiplex PCR; TCRdb keeps in-frame clones, though not all of them. The sample has fewer than 200,000 clones, 70% to 90% seen once. The sequenced sample consisted of peripheral blood. Receptors originate from an elderly woman with acute or convalescent COVID-19.

V and J are TRBV18 and TRBJ2-7; 13 bases agree with TRBD2. The ends lost 5 bases at V and 3 bases at J; junction bases unmatched: 4. The CDR3 is 15 amino acids. The germline CDR1 and CDR2 sequences are KGHSH and LQKENI. The CDR3 DNA reads TGTGCCAGCTCAGGAACTAGCGGGAGGGTCTACGAGCAGTACTTC. Residues: CASSGTSGRVYEQYF. The full variable domain, its missing parts supplied by reference TRBV18 and TRBJ2-7, is NAGVMQNPRHLVRRRGQEARLRCSPMKGHSHVYWYRQLPEEGLKFMVYLQKENIIDESGMPKERFSAEFPKEGPSILRIQQVVRGDSAAYFCASSGTSGRVYEQYFGPGTRLTVT.

V usage is TRBV2 and J usage is TRBJ1-2, with D hard to call. Per the germline V gene, CDR1 is SNHLY and CDR2 is FYNNEI. This CDR3 comprises 15 residues. The germline V and J ends were trimmed by 4 bases and 5 bases, with 17 bases remaining between them. The CDR3 loop reads CASSVNRPGSYGYTF. The CDR3 DNA reads as TGTGCCAGCAGTGTTAATCGGCCAGGCTCGTATGGCTACACCTTC.

This clone was recorded once. V gene TRBV29-1 combines with J gene TRBJ2-7; TRBD2 might be the D (6 bases). V lost 6 bases and J 0 bases, leaving 18 bases between the germline ends. Per germline, CDR1 SQVTM and CDR2 ANQGSEA. CDR3 size: 15 residues. CDR3 DNA: TGCAGCGTCCGATACACGGGGGTTAACTCCTACGAGCAGTACTTC. Protein: CSVRYTGVNSYEQYF.

V is TRBV6-5 and J is TRBJ1-5, with D unclear. Trimming shortened V by 1 base and J by 6 bases, and 13 bases separated the two germline ends. CDR1 and CDR2 (germline): MNHEY, SVGAGI. The CDR3 loop spans 15 amino acids. CDR3 sequence reads: CASSYLPGLGQPQHF. In DNA, the CDR3 is TGTGCCAGCAGTTACTTACCGGGGTTGGGTCAGCCCCAGCATTTT.

The V gene is TRBV6-5, the J gene TRBJ1-2; D ambiguous. The V end was cut by 7 bases, the J end by 8 bases, with 20 bases between. Germline-derived CDR1 and CDR2 are MNHEY and SVGAGI. The CDR3 consists of 14 residues. For the CDR3, the DNA is TGTGCCAGCACCGAAAACGAGGAAAGAGGGGGCTACACCTTC. Encoded protein: CASTENEERGGYTF.

V is TRBV5-4 and J is TRBJ2-7, with 11 nucleotides matching TRBD2. CDR3 length: 15 residues. Per germline, CDR1 SGHNT and CDR2 YYREEE (reference sequence). The ends lost 3 bases at V and 4 bases at J; junction bases unmatched: 6. Here the CDR3 reads CASSSRLAGRYEQYF. CDR3 DNA sequence: TGTGCCAGCAGCTCCCGACTAGCGGGACGTTACGAGCAGTACTTC.